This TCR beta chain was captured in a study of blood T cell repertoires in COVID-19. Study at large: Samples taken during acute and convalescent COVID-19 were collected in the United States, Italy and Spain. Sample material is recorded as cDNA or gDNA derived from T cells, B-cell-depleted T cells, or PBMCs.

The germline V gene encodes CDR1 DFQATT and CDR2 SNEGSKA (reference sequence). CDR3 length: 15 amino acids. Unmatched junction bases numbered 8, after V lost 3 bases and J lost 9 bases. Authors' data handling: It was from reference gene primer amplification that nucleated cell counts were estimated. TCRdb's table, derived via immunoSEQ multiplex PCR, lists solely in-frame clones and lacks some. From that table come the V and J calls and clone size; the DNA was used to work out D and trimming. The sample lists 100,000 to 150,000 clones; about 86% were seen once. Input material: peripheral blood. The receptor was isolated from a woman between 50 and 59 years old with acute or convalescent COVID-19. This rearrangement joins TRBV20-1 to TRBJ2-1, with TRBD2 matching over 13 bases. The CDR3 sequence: CSASNGLAGDIEQFF. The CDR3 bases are TGCAGTGCTAGTAACGGACTAGCGGGGGATATTGAGCAGTTCTTC.